This record covers a single TCR beta chain. Germline V gene lookup returns CDR1 SEHNR and CDR2 FQNEAQ (reference sequence). This CDR3 contains 18 residues. V lost 5 bases, J lost 12 bases, and 21 bases stayed unmatched. Of the isolated RNA, all was reverse transcribed, and so the sequenced material was expressed TCRB transcripts. Regulatory, naive and central memory T cell samples averaged around 3.6 million reads. Data came from immunoSEQ multiplex PCR; TCRdb stores just in-frame clones and leaves some out. The sample yields 900,000 or so clones, roughly a sixth seen once. The data derive from a study of beta chain features in type 1 diabetes.

The rearrangement uses TRBV7-9 and TRBJ2-1; TRBD2 matches at 11 bases. The material sequenced was naive CD4+ T cells from blood. The receptor's source is a woman younger than 35 in good health. DNA of the CDR3: TGTGCCAGCAGCGCTCAACTAGCGGGAGTGCGGCCGACATCGTGGCAGTTCTTC. Its protein is CASSAQLAGVRPTSWQFF.